The present TCR beta chain was sequenced within a study of spatial heterogeneity in lung cancer. Trimming removed 2 bases from V and 3 bases from J, with 7 bases in between. The CDR3 consists of 13 residues. CDR1 and CDR2 from the germline V gene are SGHAT and FQNNGV. Regarding time point: sample taken at primary tumor resection. At least ten counts were recorded for this clonotype. Its cognate antigen is unknown. A library made for alpha chains picked up this beta chain off target, so its size means little. Findings and limits, study-wide: Within tumors, counts of expanded alpha and beta TCRs tracked tumor mutation counts.

The library protocol tagged each TCR cDNA with a unique molecular identifier. Via MiXCR, TCRdb re-called the 5' RACE reads, giving one row per CDR3 protein. The sample holds 15,000 to 20,000 distinct CDR3 sequences, 5% to 8% seen once. The TCR sequence derives from a male donor with early-stage non-small cell lung cancer. This chain uses TRBV11-2 with TRBJ1-1; D ambiguous. Specimen: lung tumor tissue, collected at surgery. The CDR3 reads CASSLQRDTEAFF. The CDR3 DNA sequence: TGTGCCAGCAGCTTACAAAGAGACACTGAAGCTTTCTTT.